What follows is one T cell receptor beta chain and its context. The antigen is not known. This specimen comes from a study of blood T cells in healthy people across ages. Study-wide points: When set beside aged donors, long-lived donors presented more naive CD4+ cells and higher diversity. Per-million-T-cell TCR beta diversity fell roughly linearly with age.

Primers used in a second PCR of roughly 7 to 12 cycles were a sample-barcoded 5' primer and a J-beta primer mix. Tags on each cDNA molecule came from a template-switch adaptor with 12 random nucleotides. TCRdb reanalysed the 5' RACE reads using MiXCR and keeps one entry per CDR3 protein. The table lists about 730,000 distinct CDR3 sequences, 35% to 45% of them singletons, with more than 20% in the top ten. The TCR comes from an older woman in good health. The specimen was blood.

CDR3 coding DNA: TGCAGTGCTAGCTGGGGGGGGGTTGGAGATACGCAGTATTTT. This translates into CSASWGGVGDTQYF. This chain connects TRBV20-1 to TRBJ2-3, with 7 bases that match TRBD2. Germline V gene lookup returns CDR1 DFQATT and CDR2 SNEGSKA (reference sequence). The V segment lost 3 bases and the J segment 5 bases; nucleotides outside the gene matches: 8. The CDR3 extends over 14 amino acids.